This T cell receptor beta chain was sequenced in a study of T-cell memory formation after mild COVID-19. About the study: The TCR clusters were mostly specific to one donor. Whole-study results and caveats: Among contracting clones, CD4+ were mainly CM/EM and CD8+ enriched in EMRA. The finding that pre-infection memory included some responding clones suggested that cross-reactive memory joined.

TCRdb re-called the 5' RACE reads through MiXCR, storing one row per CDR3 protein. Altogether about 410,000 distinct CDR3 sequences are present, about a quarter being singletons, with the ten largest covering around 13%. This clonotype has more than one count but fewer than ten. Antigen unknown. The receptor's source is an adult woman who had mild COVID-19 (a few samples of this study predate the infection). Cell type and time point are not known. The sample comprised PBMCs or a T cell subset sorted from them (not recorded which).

CDR3 in DNA: TGCAGTGCTAGGCAACAGGGAGTTGGCTACACCTTC. Protein sequence: CSARQQGVGYTF. The V call is TRBV20-1, the J call TRBJ1-2, with TRBD1 as a possible D gene (6 bases). The CDR3 has 12 amino acids. V was trimmed by 3 bases and J by 7 bases, leaving 12 bases between them. In germline, CDR1 is DFQATT, CDR2 SNEGSKA (reference sequence).